These 10 T cell receptor beta chains were sequenced from one sample in a study of blood T cell repertoires in COVID-19. Libraries were prepared by immunoSEQ multiplex PCR; TCRdb keeps only in-frame clonotypes and omits some of them. The sample consists of more than 110,000 clones, under 80% of them appearing once. What was sequenced was peripheral blood. The source of these receptors is a man aged 80 or over with acute or convalescent COVID-19.

This chain connects TRBV7-2 to TRBJ2-5; 10 positions match TRBD1. Trimming removed 5 bases from V and 3 bases from J; junction bases left unmatched: 6. The CDR3 has 15 residues. The germline V gene encodes CDR1 SGHTA and CDR2 FQGNSA. CDR3 sequence: CASSTLGQGKETQYF. The DNA of the CDR3 is TGTGCCAGCAGCACATTGGGACAGGGGAAAGAGACCCAGTACTTC. Variable domain in full (rest from reference TRBV7-2 and TRBJ2-5): GAGVSQSPSNKVTEKGKDVELRCDPISGHTALYWYRQSLGQGLEFLIYFQGNSAPDKSGLPSDRFSAERTGGSVSTLTIQRTQQEDSAVYLCASSTLGQGKETQYFGPGTRLLVL.

The CDR3 DNA follows: TGTGCCAGTGGGACAGGGACCGTCAATGAGCAGTTCTTC. This sequence encodes CASGTGTVNEQFF. The chain carries TRBV7-8 and TRBJ2-1, with TRBD1 matching over 9 bases. Germline V gene sequence: CDR1 SGHVS, CDR2 FQNEAQ. V gave up 9 bases and J gave up 6 bases; unmatched junction bases: 6. CDR3 length: 13 amino acids. The whole variable domain, filled in from reference TRBV7-8 and TRBJ2-1, reads GAGVSQSPRYKVAKRGQDVALRCDPISGHVSLFWYQQALGQGPEFLTYFQNEAQLDKSGLPSDRFFAERPEGSVSTLKIQRTQQEDSAVYLCASGTGTVNEQFFGPGTRLTVL.

V is TRBV3-1 (or the pseudogene TRBV3-2) and J is TRBJ2-7; D gene uncertain. V was trimmed by 3 bases and J by 2 bases, leaving 11 bases between them. The V gene's germline CDR1 is LGHDT and CDR2 YNNKEL (reference sequence). This CDR3 region has 14 residues. CDR3 DNA sequence: TGTGCCAGCAGCCATCTAGAGCTGGCCTACGAGCAGTACTTC. This encodes CASSHLELAYEQYF.

The chain is built from TRBV18 and TRBJ1-5, with a weak D call TRBD1 (6 bases). This CDR3 comprises 16 residues. The germline V gene encodes CDR1 KGHSH and CDR2 LQKENI. V shed 4 bases and J shed 5 bases, with 18 bases lying between them. In nucleotides, the CDR3 is TGTGCCAGCTCACGAGATACAGGGTCCTACGATCAGCCCCAGCATTTT. This gives the protein CASSRDTGSYDQPQHF.

The chain couples TRBV24-1 to TRBJ1-2; possibly TRBD1 for D (5 bases). The germline gives CDR1 KGHDR, CDR2 SFDVKD. CDR3 length: 13 residues. V was pared by 2 bases and J by 7 bases, with 10 bases between. The CDR3 bases are TGTGCCACCAGTGATTCCCAGGGTACTGGCTACACCTTC. Its protein is CATSDSQGTGYTF.

This chain joins TRBV19 and TRBJ1-5; possible D gene TRBD1, 6 bases. CDR3 size: 14 residues. Germline V gene sequence: CDR1 LNHDA, CDR2 SQIVND (reference sequence). V shed 7 bases and J shed 5 bases, with 15 bases lying between them. The CDR3 here is CASTPGTIDQPQHF. CDR3 sequence (DNA): TGTGCCAGTACCCCCGGGACAATCGATCAGCCCCAGCATTTT. Combining the CDR3 with reference TRBV19 and TRBJ1-5 gives the whole variable domain DGGITQSPKYLFRKEGQNVTLSCEQNLNHDAMYWYRQDPGQGLRLIYYSQIVNDFQKGDIAEGYSVSREKKESFPLTVTSAQKNPTAFYLCASTPGTIDQPQHFGDGTRLSIL.

The chain joins TRBV7-3 to TRBJ2-2; TRBD1 is a possible D gene (5 bases). The CDR3 length is 15 residues. V dropped 3 bases and J dropped 7 bases, with 15 bases sitting between them. Germline CDR1 reads SGHTA; CDR2 reads FQGTGA. The CDR3: CASSLGPGYGGELFF. Here the CDR3 DNA reads TGTGCCAGCAGCTTGGGGCCCGGGTACGGCGGGGAGCTGTTTTTT.

The rearrangement uses TRBV11-1 and TRBJ1-2; 8 nucleotides line up with TRBD1. There are 14 residues in the CDR3. The germline V gene encodes CDR1 SGHAT and CDR2 FQDESV (reference sequence). Trimming took 5 bases from V and 6 from J; bases not matched to a gene: 8. CDR3 loop: CASSLSAGGDGYTF. CDR3 DNA: TGTGCCAGCAGCCTCAGTGCAGGGGGCGATGGCTACACCTTC.

This chain connects TRBV28 to TRBJ2-6; 8 bases line up with TRBD2. V trimming: 10 bases; J trimming: 0 bases; junction bases outside the gene matches: 8. The CDR3 consists of 16 residues. Germline assignment: CDR1 MDHEN and CDR2 SYDVKM. The CDR3 DNA reads as TGTGCCATTCGCCCGGGGGGGGCCTCTGGGGCCAACGTCCTGACTTTC. This encodes CAIRPGGASGANVLTF.

CDR3 nucleotides: TGTGCCAGCAGTCCGCGGGGGGCCACCACAGATACGCAGTATTTT. It encodes CASSPRGATTDTQYF. The rearrangement links TRBV27 to TRBJ2-3; 8 bases line up with TRBD2. The germline CDR1 and CDR2 sequences are MNHEY and SMNVEV (reference sequence). The CDR3 has 15 amino acids. V was clipped by 5 bases and J by 2 bases; unmatched bases: 6.